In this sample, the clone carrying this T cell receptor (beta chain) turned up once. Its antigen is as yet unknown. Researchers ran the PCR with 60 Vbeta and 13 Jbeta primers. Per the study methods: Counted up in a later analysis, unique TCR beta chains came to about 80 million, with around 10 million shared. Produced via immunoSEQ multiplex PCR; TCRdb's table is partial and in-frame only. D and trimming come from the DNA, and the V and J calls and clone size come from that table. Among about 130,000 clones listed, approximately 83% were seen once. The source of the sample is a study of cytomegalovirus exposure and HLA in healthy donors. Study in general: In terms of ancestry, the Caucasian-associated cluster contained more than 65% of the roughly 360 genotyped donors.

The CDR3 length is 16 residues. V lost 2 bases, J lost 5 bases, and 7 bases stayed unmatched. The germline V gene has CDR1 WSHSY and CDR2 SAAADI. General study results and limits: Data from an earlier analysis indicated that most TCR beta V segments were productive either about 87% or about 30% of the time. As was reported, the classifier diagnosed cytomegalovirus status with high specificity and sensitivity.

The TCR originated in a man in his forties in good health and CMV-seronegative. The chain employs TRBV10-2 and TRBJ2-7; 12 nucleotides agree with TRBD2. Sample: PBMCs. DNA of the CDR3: TGCGCCAGCAGTGAGCCACTAGCGGGGGGCTATCACGAGCAGTACTTC. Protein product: CASSEPLAGGYHEQYF.